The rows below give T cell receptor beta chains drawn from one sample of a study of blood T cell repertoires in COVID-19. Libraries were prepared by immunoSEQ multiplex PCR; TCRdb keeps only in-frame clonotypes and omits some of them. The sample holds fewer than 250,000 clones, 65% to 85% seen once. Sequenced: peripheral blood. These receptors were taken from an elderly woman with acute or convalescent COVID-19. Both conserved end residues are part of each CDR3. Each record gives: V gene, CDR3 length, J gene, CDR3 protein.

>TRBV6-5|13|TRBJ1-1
CASSGQVLRVAFF
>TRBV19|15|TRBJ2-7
CASSMGQGFPLEQYF
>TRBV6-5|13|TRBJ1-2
CASRPPGQNYYTF
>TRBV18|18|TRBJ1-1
CASSREQVAGRMNTEAFF
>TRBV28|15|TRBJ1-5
CASSETGHSNQPQHF
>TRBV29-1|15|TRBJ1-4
CSVEDRYRYPEKLFF
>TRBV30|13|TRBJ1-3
CAWEMRSGNTIYF
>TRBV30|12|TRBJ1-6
CAWQPLNSPLHF
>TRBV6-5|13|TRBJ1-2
CASRPDRGSGYTF
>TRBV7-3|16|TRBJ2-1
CASSTAVPAGANEQFF
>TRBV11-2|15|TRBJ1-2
CASSLAGYANYGYTF
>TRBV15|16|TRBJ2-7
CATSRDLGTSSYEQYF
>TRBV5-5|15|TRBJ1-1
CASSLGGQGKTEAFF
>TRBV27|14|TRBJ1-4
CASSSDRVNEKLFF
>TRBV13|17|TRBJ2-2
CASSPKRESTGTGELFF
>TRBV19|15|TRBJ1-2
CASSLPVGGAKGYTF
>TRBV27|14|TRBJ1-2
CASSFSSPGYGYTF
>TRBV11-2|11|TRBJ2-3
CASSSTDTQYF
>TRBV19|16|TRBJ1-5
CASSMYRGGGNQPQHF
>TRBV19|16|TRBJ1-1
CASSTNRGRSLSEAFF
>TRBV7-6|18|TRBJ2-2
CASSQTLQVAFGTGELFF
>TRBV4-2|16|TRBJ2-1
CASSPGLAGGANEQFF
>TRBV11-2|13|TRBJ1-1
CASSATGGREAFF
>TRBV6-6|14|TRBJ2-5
CASRYGRMKETQYF
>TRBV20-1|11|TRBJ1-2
CSAPAAGTATF
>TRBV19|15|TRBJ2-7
CASSIRSGDAYEQYF
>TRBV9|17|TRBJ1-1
CASSPRRGTTQNTEAFF
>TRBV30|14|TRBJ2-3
CAWTQRAGPGTQYF
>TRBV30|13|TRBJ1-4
CAWAGQGREKLFF
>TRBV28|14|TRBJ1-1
CASRPQVGNTEAFF
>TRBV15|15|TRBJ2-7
CATSRGRDVIYEQYF
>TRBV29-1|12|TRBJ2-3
CSVVTATNTQYF
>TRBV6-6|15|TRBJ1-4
CASGHHRAESEKLFF
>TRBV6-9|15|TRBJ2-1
CASTYGQGMVNEQFF
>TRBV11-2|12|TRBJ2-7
CASSRWTYEQYF
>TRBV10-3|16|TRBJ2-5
CAISERAGVAVRTQYF
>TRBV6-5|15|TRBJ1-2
CASSSQGQGSYGYTF
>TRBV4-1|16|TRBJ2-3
CASSQGGGGGTDTQYF
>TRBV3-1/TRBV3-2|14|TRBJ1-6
CASSQAGGNSPLHF
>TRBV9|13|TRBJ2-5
CASSVTSVETQYF
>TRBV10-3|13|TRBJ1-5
CATLQESNQPQHF
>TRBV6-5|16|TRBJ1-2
CASSYSKYRGSYGYTF
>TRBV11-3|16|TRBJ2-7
CASTLGGGQSSYEQYF
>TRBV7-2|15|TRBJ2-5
CASSLEASGGKTQYF
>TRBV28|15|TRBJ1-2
CASNRPGQGHYGYTF
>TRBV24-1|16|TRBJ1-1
CATSGGRGAGITEAFF
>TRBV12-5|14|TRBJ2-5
CASALGGGQETQYF
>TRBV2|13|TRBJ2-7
CAGRGGASYEQYF
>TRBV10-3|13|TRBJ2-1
CASGATSYDEQFF
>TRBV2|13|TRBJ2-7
CASSAGLRYEQYF
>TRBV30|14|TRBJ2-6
CAWSRTDGANVLTF
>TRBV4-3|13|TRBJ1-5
CASSQDLAQPQHF
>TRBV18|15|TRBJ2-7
CASSPGAGFRVEQYF
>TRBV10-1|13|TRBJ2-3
CATGTSGRDTQYF
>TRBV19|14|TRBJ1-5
CASSVDRAGQPQHF
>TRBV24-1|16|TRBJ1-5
CATSDSNRGANQPQHF
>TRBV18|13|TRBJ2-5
CASSGTSGETQYF
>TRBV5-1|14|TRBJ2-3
CASRAGRGTDTQYF
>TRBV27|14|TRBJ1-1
CASSRWAGNTEAFF